The rows below give T cell receptor beta chains drawn from one sample of a study of regulatory T cells in long-lasting Graves disease. Using its own MiXCR run on the multiplex PCR reads, TCRdb lists one record per CDR3 protein. The sample holds 530,000 or so distinct CDR3 sequences, roughly a sixth seen once. The data also belong to a second study, concerning T cells in Graves' hyperthyroidism and ophthalmopathy.

The sample consisted of peripheral blood mononuclear cells (PBMCs), taken at new diagnosis, from a patient treated with antithyroid drugs. These receptor sequences come from a man younger than 30 with Graves disease. The conserved cysteine and the conserved F or W are not part of the CDR3 here.

V,CDR3
TRBV12-3/TRBV12-4,ASSTGRNHYEQY
TRBV2,ASSERGRNTEAF
TRBV5-4,ASSRRLAGGADTQY
TRBV30,AWSRTGVLGEQY
TRBV5-6,ASSLWGKGTEAF
TRBV20-1,SARPGLAVSSYEQY
TRBV6-1,ASRRTGGRLNTEAF
TRBV24-1,ATSDLGNLGQKSSYNEQF
TRBV9,ASSVGRAWDTQY
TRBV6-1,ASRTVNTEAS
TRBV5-1,ASTRQGSYGYT
TRBV7-9,ASSPPTSGGELF
TRBV6-6,ASSYSGSTGELF
TRBV3-1,ASSLPGRVEQF
TRBV5-5,ASSSFAGTTVDTQY
TRBV28,ASSGPGDAEAF